This T cell receptor (beta chain) emerged from a study of shared clonotypes between healthy human individuals. The sequenced material, unsorted PBMC DNA, was run on ten immunoSEQ deep assay plates. Sequencing used immunoSEQ multiplex PCR; TCRdb keeps in-frame clones, though not all of them. The table has fewer than 600,000 clones, approximately 85% seen once. Trimming took 0 bases from V and 4 from J, leaving 7 bases between them. The germline CDR1 and CDR2 sequences are SGHRS and YFSETQ. The CDR3 covers 13 residues. This chain joins TRBV5-1 and TRBJ2-5; D uncertain. The specimen was PBMCs. The TCR sequence derives from a woman between 40 and 55 years old in good health. Some clones in this sample may be carry-over from other donors' samples. This CDR3 is CASSLGWGETQYF. CDR3 in DNA: TGCGCCAGCAGCTTGGGGTGGGGAGAGACCCAGTACTTC.